This T cell receptor beta chain came from a study of beta chain features in type 1 diabetes. CDR3 length equals 15 residues. The V segment lost 4 bases and the J segment 4 bases; nucleotides outside the gene matches: 4. The V gene's germline CDR1 is SGHRS and CDR2 YFSETQ. Expressed TCRB transcripts were sequenced because the isolated RNA had all been reverse transcribed beforehand. Repertoires were generated with immunoSEQ multiplex PCR, while TCRdb's copy carries only in-frame clones and drops some. The sample shows about 260,000 clones, roughly two thirds of them seen only once. Remarks on this clone: Other nucleotide sequences from this sample produce the same CDR3.

What was sequenced was naive CD4+ T cells from blood. The chain uses TRBV5-1 and TRBJ2-1; 11 bases are a match to TRBD2. This receptor was obtained from a man aged 25 to 40 in good health. The CDR3 sequence is CASSPGTSGYNEQFF. The CDR3 bases are TGCGCCAGCAGCCCCGGGACTAGCGGTTACAATGAGCAGTTCTTC.